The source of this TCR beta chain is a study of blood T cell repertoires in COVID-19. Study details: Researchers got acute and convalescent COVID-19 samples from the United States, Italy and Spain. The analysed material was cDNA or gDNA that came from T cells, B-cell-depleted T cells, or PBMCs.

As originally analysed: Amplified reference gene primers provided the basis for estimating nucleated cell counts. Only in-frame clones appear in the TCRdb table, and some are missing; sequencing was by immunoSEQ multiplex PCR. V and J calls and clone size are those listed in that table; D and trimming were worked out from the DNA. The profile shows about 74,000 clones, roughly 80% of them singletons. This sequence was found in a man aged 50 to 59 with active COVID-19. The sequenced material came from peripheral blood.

CDR3 nucleotide sequence: TGTGCCAGCAGCTTTGCGGGAGTCTACAATGAGCAGTTCTTC. It is translated as CASSFAGVYNEQFF. The V and J genes are TRBV7-2 and TRBJ2-1; TRBD2 agrees at 7 bases. In germline, CDR1 is SGHTA, CDR2 FQGNSA. J was trimmed by 3 bases and V by 3 bases; bases with no gene match: 2. The CDR3 is 14 residues long. The full variable domain, rest sourced from reference TRBV7-2 and TRBJ2-1, is GAGVSQSPSNKVTEKGKDVELRCDPISGHTALYWYRQSLGQGLEFLIYFQGNSAPDKSGLPSDRFSAERTGGSVSTLTIQRTQQEDSAVYLCASSFAGVYNEQFFGPGTRLTVL.